In this sample, the clone carrying this TCR beta chain turned up many times. This entry belongs to a study of early T cells in non-severe SARS-CoV-2 infection. Across the whole study: The input, bulk RNA from unsorted whole blood, was sequenced, and chains were unpaired.

This CDR3 region has 15 residues. V was shortened by 6 bases and J by 4 bases, with 15 bases between the two germline ends. The germline CDR1 and CDR2 sequences are SNHLY and FYNNEI. Individual cDNA molecules received unique molecular identifiers during library preparation. TCRdb reprocessed the 5' RACE reads with MiXCR, giving one entry per CDR3 protein. The sample carries 75,000 to 100,000 distinct CDR3 sequences, approximately 16% recorded once. This rearrangement joins TRBV2 to TRBJ2-2, with D tentatively TRBD2 (6 bases). This TCR came from an adult who was a healthcare worker with PCR-confirmed SARS-CoV-2 infection or an uninfected control (not recorded which). What was sequenced was whole blood. The CDR3 sequence is CASRLGEAFTGELFF. The CDR3 DNA reads TGTGCCAGCAGGCTGGGGGAGGCGTTCACCGGGGAGCTGTTTTTT. The variable domain in full, with the rest retrieved from reference TRBV2 and TRBJ2-2, is EPEVTQTPSHQVTQMGQEVILRCVPISNHLYFYWYRQILGQKVEFLVSFYNNEISEKSEIFDDQFSVERPDGSNFTLKIRSTKLEDSAMYFCASRLGEAFTGELFFGEGSRLTVL.